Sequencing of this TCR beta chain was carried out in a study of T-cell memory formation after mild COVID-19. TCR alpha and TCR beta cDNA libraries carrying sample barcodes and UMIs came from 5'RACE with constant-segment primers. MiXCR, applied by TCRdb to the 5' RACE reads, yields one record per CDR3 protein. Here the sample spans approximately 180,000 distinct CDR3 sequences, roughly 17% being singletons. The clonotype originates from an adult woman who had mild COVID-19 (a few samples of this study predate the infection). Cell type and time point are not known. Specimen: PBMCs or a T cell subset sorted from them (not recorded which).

In nucleotides, the CDR3 is TGTGCCAGCAGTGACGGGCTGTCACCCCTCCACTTT. This gives the protein CASSDGLSPLHF. V usage is TRBV6-4 and J usage is TRBJ1-6, with D uncertain. The CDR3 runs 12 residues. CDR1 and CDR2 from the germline V gene are MRHNA and SNTAGT. Trimming cost V 2 bases and J 10 bases, with 6 bases left between them.